A selection of T cell receptor beta chains follows, all from one sample in a study of shared clonotypes between healthy human individuals. Clones were read by immunoSEQ multiplex PCR, and TCRdb kept only the in-frame ones, dropping some. The sample has 500,000 to 550,000 clones, around 95% seen once; the top ten hold approximately 0.067%. Material: naive CD4+ T cells sorted from blood. These receptors were obtained from a woman in her twenties or thirties in good health. Each CDR3 is given without its conserved first and last residue. Size values are once, few and many counts, or a class for expanded clones, and some rows have none.

j_call v_call clone_size cdr3_aa
TRBJ1-2 TRBV5-1 - ASSLVPRQGTSNGYT
TRBJ2-2 TRBV10-1 - ASSRAGPTGELF
TRBJ1-1 TRBV5-1 - ASSAPGIEAF
TRBJ1-6 TRBV5-1 - ASSYVLGNSPLH
TRBJ2-2 TRBV28 - ASRLGGAITGELF
TRBJ2-5 TRBV7-9 - ASSTFLSSGQETQY
TRBJ2-7 TRBV19 - ASRDDRSSYEQY
TRBJ2-1 TRBV28 - ASSQGQINEQF
TRBJ1-1 TRBV28 - ASSHNRWGLNTEAF
TRBJ1-3 TRBV5-6 once ASSFRGVSGNTIY
TRBJ2-1 TRBV5-1 - ASSTHNEQF
TRBJ2-7 TRBV7-8 - ASSVGLAGFQY
TRBJ2-1 TRBV7-9 few ASSLSPLQF
TRBJ2-2 TRBV15 - ATSREHTGELF
TRBJ2-7 TRBV10-1 - ASSGGGNSEQY
TRBJ2-1 TRBV29-1 - SVRPDRGIGEQF
TRBJ2-3 TRBV5-1 - ASSHGGLAETDTQY
TRBJ2-2 TRBV30 - AWSRGENTGELF
TRBJ2-5 TRBV28 - ASSHPGTGGAGETQY
TRBJ1-1 TRBV2 - ATKQSTVTEAF
TRBJ2-5 TRBV30 - AWSGLHQETQY
TRBJ1-1 TRBV19 - ASSIPGRGNTEAF
- TRBV28 - ASIPMGNYLNEQY
TRBJ1-1 TRBV28 - ATDGWNMNTEAF
TRBJ2-7 TRBV6-1 - ASSELSGVSYEQY
TRBJ2-1 TRBV6-5 - ASRSSNDEQF
TRBJ2-7 TRBV7-6 - ASSLRQGKMYEQY
TRBJ1-2 TRBV19 - ASSIDSPGDGYT
TRBJ1-4 TRBV7-8 - ASSFLEGSEKLF
TRBJ2-7 TRBV13 - ASSHRDRVQQY
TRBJ2-7 TRBV5-1 - ASSLEASGTAYEQY
TRBJ2-7 TRBV10-2 - ASTGDRGEEQY
TRBJ2-7 TRBV6-4 - ASSQMAGGPYEQY
TRBJ2-5 TRBV5-6 - ASSSHTLRTPGEEETQY
TRBJ1-2 TRBV4-1 - ASSQDIADSSPAHYGYT
TRBJ1-1 TRBV5-1 once ASSLQGAGEAF
TRBJ2-3 TRBV27 - ASRAQGGTDTQY
- TRBV28 once ASIRQTNSYEQY
TRBJ2-1 TRBV11-2 - ASSLRTSGNEQF
TRBJ1-2 TRBV6-6 - ASSYPGTGEGYT
TRBJ2-3 TRBV5-1 - ASSLGLAGDADTQY
TRBJ1-1 TRBV7-2 - ASSLVTENTEAF
TRBJ2-1 TRBV5-4 - ASSETSGAIKEQF
TRBJ2-3 TRBV4-1 once ASSQGPVPGTDTQY
TRBJ1-1 TRBV4-2 few ASSQDLDTEAF
TRBJ2-3 TRBV5-6 - ASSLPRSTGVTDTQY
TRBJ2-5 TRBV19 - ASTRMSGGVETQY
TRBJ1-5 TRBV28 - ASSPIQGNQPQH
TRBJ1-2 TRBV6-1 - ASSDPGQGSYGYT
TRBJ2-1 TRBV28 once ASSLIAGSNEQF
TRBJ2-7 TRBV19 - ASSIERQGEQY